A selection of T cell receptor beta chains follows, all from one sample in a study of shared clonotypes between healthy human individuals. TCRdb keeps only in-frame clones here, not all; method: immunoSEQ multiplex PCR. The sample lists under 2,500,000 clones, roughly 95% occurring once. The sample consisted of naive CD4+ T cells sorted from blood. The origin of the receptors is a man between 18 and 29 years old in good health. The CDR3 runs from the conserved cysteine through the conserved F or W. Fields, in order: V gene, D gene, J gene, CDR3 protein. The D gene is left open where the match is weak.

V gene: TRBV7-9
D gene: TRBD1
J gene: TRBJ2-3
CDR3 protein: CASSFYRGDLDTQYF

V gene: TRBV5-1
D gene: .
J gene: TRBJ2-2
CDR3 protein: CASSLGSNTGELFF

V gene: TRBV30
D gene: .
J gene: TRBJ2-3
CDR3 protein: CALGMGSPAQYF

V gene: TRBV6-5
D gene: TRBD1
J gene: TRBJ2-7
CDR3 protein: CASSTPSAGGYEQYF

V gene: TRBV2
D gene: .
J gene: TRBJ1-4
CDR3 protein: CASRRAGRSEKLFF

V gene: TRBV6-5
D gene: .
J gene: TRBJ2-7
CDR3 protein: CASTTRRGSYEQYF

V gene: TRBV2
D gene: TRBD1
J gene: TRBJ1-5
CDR3 protein: CASSEGQGLNQPQHF

V gene: TRBV6-5
D gene: .
J gene: TRBJ1-4
CDR3 protein: CASSYSAGKGEKLFF

V gene: TRBV5-8
D gene: .
J gene: TRBJ2-1
CDR3 protein: CASSSGQFYNEQFF

V gene: TRBV30
D gene: .
J gene: TRBJ1-5
CDR3 protein: CAWRPEGRGPQHF

V gene: TRBV28
D gene: TRBD1
J gene: TRBJ2-7
CDR3 protein: CASSFTGGTYEQYF

V gene: TRBV28
D gene: .
J gene: TRBJ1-5
CDR3 protein: CASRLTHGGGNQPQHF

V gene: TRBV10-3
D gene: TRBD1
J gene: TRBJ1-1
CDR3 protein: CAIRDRGNTEAFF

V gene: TRBV6-5
D gene: .
J gene: TRBJ2-7
CDR3 protein: CASSYSLEYEQYF

V gene: TRBV5-1
D gene: TRBD1
J gene: TRBJ1-1
CDR3 protein: CASSAWTGGLNTEAFF

V gene: TRBV28
D gene: TRBD1
J gene: TRBJ1-1
CDR3 protein: CASSPATGGGTEAFF

V gene: TRBV10-2
D gene: .
J gene: TRBJ1-2
CDR3 protein: CASSESRTIHGYTF

V gene: TRBV6-1
D gene: .
J gene: TRBJ1-1
CDR3 protein: CASSDPGHGNTEAFF

V gene: TRBV29-1
D gene: .
J gene: TRBJ1-1
CDR3 protein: CSVDRQNTEAFF

V gene: TRBV19
D gene: .
J gene: TRBJ2-2
CDR3 protein: CASSIGVTGELFF

V gene: TRBV7-2
D gene: .
J gene: TRBJ1-1
CDR3 protein: CASSFQSEAFF

V gene: TRBV7-2
D gene: TRBD2
J gene: .
CDR3 protein: CASRELAGPSSYEQYF

V gene: TRBV2
D gene: .
J gene: TRBJ2-5
CDR3 protein: CASTLGPLLQETQYF

V gene: TRBV30
D gene: TRBD1
J gene: TRBJ1-6
CDR3 protein: CAWSAGQINSPLHF

V gene: TRBV21-1
D gene: .
J gene: TRBJ2-2
CDR3 protein: CASSKEETGPGELFF

V gene: TRBV18
D gene: TRBD1
J gene: TRBJ1-3
CDR3 protein: CASSPTNGQGGDTIYF

V gene: TRBV7-8
D gene: .
J gene: TRBJ2-7
CDR3 protein: CASSLVGGASYEQYF

V gene: TRBV2
D gene: .
J gene: TRBJ1-4
CDR3 protein: CASSEGGDVNEKLFF

V gene: TRBV6-6
D gene: .
J gene: TRBJ1-1
CDR3 protein: CASSSNRVATEAFF

V gene: TRBV6-6
D gene: TRBD2
J gene: TRBJ2-5
CDR3 protein: CASQSFRGGRTETQYF

V gene: TRBV20-1
D gene: .
J gene: TRBJ2-5
CDR3 protein: CSASFAETQYF

V gene: TRBV5-1
D gene: TRBD2
J gene: TRBJ2-7
CDR3 protein: CASSLGGLAGESYEQYF

V gene: TRBV10-3
D gene: .
J gene: TRBJ2-1
CDR3 protein: CAISGSRNEQFF

V gene: TRBV28
D gene: .
J gene: TRBJ2-7
CDR3 protein: CASSDRGEAVF

V gene: TRBV11-3
D gene: .
J gene: TRBJ2-7
CDR3 protein: CASSLFPEGYEQYF

V gene: TRBV6-1
D gene: .
J gene: TRBJ1-2
CDR3 protein: CASRDMIGLLDGYTF

V gene: TRBV5-1
D gene: .
J gene: TRBJ2-5
CDR3 protein: CASSFSTVGKETQYF

V gene: TRBV19
D gene: .
J gene: TRBJ2-7
CDR3 protein: CASSMGTQTSYEQYF

V gene: TRBV11-2
D gene: .
J gene: TRBJ2-3
CDR3 protein: CASSRALDTQYF

V gene: TRBV7-2
D gene: .
J gene: TRBJ2-2
CDR3 protein: CASSSPGELFF